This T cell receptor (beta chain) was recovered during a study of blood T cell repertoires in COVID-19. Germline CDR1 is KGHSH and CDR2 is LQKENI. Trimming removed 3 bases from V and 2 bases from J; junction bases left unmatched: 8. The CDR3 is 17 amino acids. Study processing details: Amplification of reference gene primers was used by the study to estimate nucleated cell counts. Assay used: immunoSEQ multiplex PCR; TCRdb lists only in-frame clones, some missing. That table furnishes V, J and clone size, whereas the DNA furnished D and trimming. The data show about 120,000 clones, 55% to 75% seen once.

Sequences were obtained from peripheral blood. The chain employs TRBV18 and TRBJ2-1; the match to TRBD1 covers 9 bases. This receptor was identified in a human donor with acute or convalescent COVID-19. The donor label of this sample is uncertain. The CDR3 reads CASSPPVWDRAYNEQFF. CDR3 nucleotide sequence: TGTGCCAGCTCACCGCCGGTGTGGGACAGGGCCTACAATGAGCAGTTCTTC.